The clone carrying this T cell receptor beta chain was counted only a few times. CDR3 length equals 13 residues. V was clipped by 3 bases and J by 9 bases, with 18 bases between them. CDR1 SQVTM and CDR2 ANQGSEA come from the germline V gene. TCRdb re-called the RT-PCR reads with MiXCR, one entry per CDR3 protein. Here the sample spans roughly 880,000 distinct CDR3 sequences, approximately 19% being singletons. This record belongs to a study of patients and donors after allogeneic stem cell transplantation. The chain couples TRBV29-1 to TRBJ2-7; D is perhaps TRBD2 (6 bases). This sequence originates from a human donor who was either an allogeneic HSCT recipient or a stem cell or donor lymphocyte infusion donor (not recorded which). It is not recorded whose cells these are; they may come from a transplant donor. The specimen was blood, either unsorted or a sorted T cell fraction (not recorded which). CDR3 loop: CSVEGGRSLGQYF. CDR3 bases: TGCAGCGTTGAGGGAGGCAGGTCCCTTGGGCAGTACTTC.